This T cell receptor beta chain is from a study of blood T cell repertoires in COVID-19 (dated by TCRdb to 2018 to 2021). In the study overall: Samples covering the acute and convalescent phases of COVID-19 were provided by collaborators in the United States, Italy and Spain. The prospective study material was composed of cDNA or gDNA derived from T cells, B-cell-depleted T cells, or PBMCs. Deeply sampled blood TCRbeta repertoires from subjects exposed to, actively infected with, or recovered from COVID-19 were included in the dataset. The repertoires were released in a freely available public database meant as a resource for research on the immune response to SARS-CoV-2. Samples came from the ongoing ImmuneRACE study (first 160 participants) plus 1,254 subjects from 6 global collaborators. Sample metadata almost always included a de-identified subject ID, COVID-19 status, age in years and sex. Where HLA class I and class II types were available, the types were taken from metadata supplied by the sample provider, not from assay-based typing. Study-wide findings and limitations: How much clinical and demographic metadata was included differed by source and by participant, and the metadata was provided uncurated.

With regard to this clone: The specificity of this receptor is unknown. No much larger clone exists at a distance of one base, and base qualities are not known.

V is cut back by 4 bases and J by 0 bases, with 5 bases in the junction unmatched. The CDR3 spans 16 residues, from the cysteine through the phenylalanine. Only the CDR3 part of the read is kept: 48 bases, read in frame from the first base. CDR1 and CDR2, looked up from the germline V gene, are KGHSH and LQKENI. TCRbeta CDR3 regions were amplified from genomic DNA by means of the immunoSEQ Assay, a bias-controlled multiplex PCR. In the source study's methods: The number of nucleated cells in each sample was estimated from the amplification of reference gene primers within the assay. To quantify the absolute abundance of each unique TCRbeta CDR3 rearrangement, sequence reads were collapsed and filtered. For each sample, productive Simpson clonality was calculated as the square root of Simpson's diversity index over productive rearrangements. This is the immuneACCESS table as TCRdb keeps it, with only in-frame sequences that have V and J called. A part of the clones is gone; compared with another copy, unresolved V genes explain less than half, and the rest is unexplained. That table is the source of V, J and clone size, and D and trimming were worked out from the DNA. This sample gives fewer than 250,000 clones in total; 80% to 95% of them show up just once. Roughly 0.79% of the sample goes to the ten largest clones.

In Seattle, one collaborating source enrolled patients while the infection was active and tracked those patients longitudinally over the course of disease. The collaborating institutions used their own protocols to collect whole blood in K2EDTA tubes. For TCRbeta analysis, collaborators shipped samples in one of three forms: frozen whole blood, isolated PBMCs, or DNA extracted from either of those sample types. The sample was peripheral blood. The origin of this receptor is a young man with COVID-19, enrolled during active disease. The sequence links TRBV18 to TRBJ1-4; the central 7 bases match TRBD1. The CDR3 reads CASSRLQGATNEKLFF. The DNA is as follows: TGTGCCAGCTCACGACTGCAGGGGGCAACTAATGAAAAACTGTTTTTT.